Listed below are T cell receptor beta chains from one sample, sequenced in a study of cytomegalovirus exposure and HLA in healthy donors. The table came from immunoSEQ multiplex PCR; TCRdb's copy has only in-frame clones and leaves some out. This sample contains roughly 74,000 clones. The sample taken for sequencing was PBMCs. The receptors originated from a female donor in good health and CMV-seropositive. The CDR3 runs from the conserved cysteine through the conserved F or W. The D gene is left open where the match is weak.

>TRBJ2-7|.|TRBV15
CATSRMGGDEQYF
TGTGCCACCAGCAGAATGGGGGGAGACGAGCAGTACTTC
>TRBJ1-3|.|TRBV29-1
CSVGVGNTIYF
TGCAGTGTAGGGGTCGGAAACACCATATATTTT
>TRBJ2-1|TRBD1|TRBV29-1
CSVDPGQGNNEQFF
TGCAGCGTTGATCCGGGACAGGGGAACAATGAGCAGTTCTTC
>TRBJ1-1|.|TRBV27
CASSLRNIPEAFF
TGTGCCAGCAGTTTGAGAAATATCCCTGAAGCTTTCTTT
>TRBJ2-7|TRBD1|TRBV9
CASSPRQGTYEQYF
TGTGCCAGCAGCCCGCGACAGGGAACCTACGAGCAGTACTTC
>TRBJ1-5|.|TRBV20-1
CSASQGQPQHF
TGCAGTGCTTCCCAGGGTCAGCCCCAGCATTTT
>TRBJ2-7|.|TRBV7-8
CASSLRAGTRTDYEQYF
TGTGCCAGCAGCTTAAGAGCAGGCACCCGAACCGACTACGAGCAGTACTTC
>TRBJ2-2|.|TRBV6-5
CASSYKETGELFF
TGTGCCAGCAGTTACAAGGAGACCGGGGAGCTGTTTTTT
>TRBJ1-2|TRBD1|TRBV28
CASSTRRTGRYGYTF
TGTGCCAGCAGCACTCGTCGGACAGGGAGATATGGCTACACCTTC
>TRBJ1-5|.|TRBV7-2
CASSLGGSSSNQPQHF
TGTGCCAGCAGCTTAGGTGGCAGTTCTAGCAATCAGCCCCAGCATTTT
>TRBJ2-5|.|TRBV6-1
CASRTQETQYF
TGTGCCAGCAGGACACAAGAGACCCAGTACTTC
>TRBJ2-7|.|TRBV5-7
CASSKAPGHFSYEQYF
TGTGCCAGCAGTAAAGCTCCGGGACACTTCTCCTACGAGCAGTACTTC
>TRBJ1-3|TRBD1|TRBV4-3
CASSQGVRDSPSPSSGNTIYF
TGCGCCAGCAGCCAAGGGGTTAGGGACAGCCCAAGTCCGAGCTCTGGAAACACCATATATTTT
>TRBJ2-7|TRBD2|TRBV11-2
CASSSGRGAYEQYF
TGTGCCAGCAGCTCGGGGAGGGGAGCCTACGAGCAGTACTTC
>TRBJ1-2|.|TRBV5-4
CASSLEVAVHGYTF
TGTGCCAGCAGCTTGGAGGTAGCCGTCCACGGCTACACCTTC
>TRBJ2-3|TRBD2|TRBV4-1
CASSQVPGLALSTDTQYF
TGCGCCAGCAGCCAGGTTCCGGGACTAGCGCTGAGCACAGATACGCAGTATTTT
>TRBJ2-7|TRBD1|TRBV4-3
CASSPGTGIYEQYF
TGCGCCAGCAGCCCCGGGACAGGGATTTACGAGCAGTACTTC
>TRBJ2-1|TRBD2|TRBV5-1
CASSLSVVAGATHEQFF
TGCGCCAGCAGCTTATCGGTCGTAGCGGGGGCCACCCATGAGCAGTTCTTC
>TRBJ2-1|TRBD1|TRBV18
CASSPSFTGGHEQFF
TGTGCCAGCTCACCATCTTTCACAGGGGGCCATGAGCAGTTCTTC
>TRBJ1-1|TRBD1|TRBV7-9
CASSSPQGTGTEAFF
TGTGCCAGCAGCTCACCACAGGGGACAGGCACTGAAGCTTTCTTT
>TRBJ2-1|.|TRBV6-1
CASRIRGGDEQFF
TGTGCCAGCAGGATCCGGGGTGGCGATGAGCAGTTCTTC
>TRBJ2-1|.|TRBV27
CASRVSSSYNEQFF
TGTGCCAGCCGGGTCTCGAGCTCCTACAATGAGCAGTTCTTC
>TRBJ2-2|TRBD1|TRBV4-3
CASSQDLRGPDTGELFF
TGCGCCAGCAGCCAAGATTTAAGGGGGCCTGATACCGGGGAGCTGTTTTTT
>TRBJ1-3|.|TRBV6-6
CASGQTFGNTIYF
TGTGCCAGTGGACAGACCTTCGGAAACACCATATATTTT
>TRBJ1-2|.|TRBV7-2
CASSPGWTYGYTF
TGTGCCAGCAGCCCGGGATGGACCTATGGCTACACCTTC
>TRBJ1-1|.|TRBV6-1
CASSEGGGWTEAFF
TGTGCCAGCAGTGAAGGGGGGGGGTGGACTGAAGCTTTCTTT
>TRBJ2-1|TRBD1|TRBV5-1
CASSPDPDRAANEQFF
TGCGCCAGCAGCCCCGACCCCGACAGGGCAGCTAATGAGCAGTTCTTC
>TRBJ1-2|TRBD1|TRBV28
CASSGTGQGGGQWGYTF
TGTGCCAGCAGTGGAACCGGACAGGGCGGCGGGCAGTGGGGCTACACCTTC
>TRBJ2-7|.|TRBV4-1
CASSQEVQVSYEQYF
TGCGCCAGCAGCCAAGAGGTTCAGGTCTCCTACGAGCAGTACTTC
>TRBJ1-1|.|TRBV29-1
CSVLGRPTGTNTEAFF
TGCAGCGTTCTGGGCAGGCCTACGGGAACGAACACTGAAGCTTTCTTT
>TRBJ2-7|TRBD2|TRBV6-5
CASSYIAGGTPYEQYF
TGTGCCAGCAGTTACATAGCGGGGGGGACGCCCTACGAGCAGTACTTC
>TRBJ2-1|.|TRBV28
CASSPSSGSSYNEQFF
TGTGCCAGCAGTCCCTCCTCTGGCAGCTCCTACAATGAGCAGTTCTTC
>TRBJ1-4|TRBD1|TRBV5-4
CASSTNRGLNEKLFF
TGCGCCAGCAGTACCAACAGGGGCCTTAATGAAAAACTGTTTTTT
>TRBJ2-2|TRBD1|TRBV14
CASSQRGTGANTGELFF
TGTGCCAGCAGCCAACGCGGGACAGGGGCAAACACCGGGGAGCTGTTTTTT
>TRBJ2-7|TRBD2|TRBV10-3
CAISELAGGSYEQYF
TGTGCCATCAGTGAACTAGCGGGAGGGTCCTACGAGCAGTACTTC
>TRBJ2-7|.|TRBV4-3
CASSQDRGFEQYF
TGCGCCAGCAGCCAAGACAGGGGTTTCGAGCAGTACTTC
>TRBJ2-3|.|TRBV6-6
CASSYPQGRERDTQYF
TGTGCCAGCAGTTACCCTCAGGGGAGGGAACGAGATACGCAGTATTTT
>TRBJ2-3|TRBD1|TRBV6-1
CASRLQGATDTQYF
TGTGCCAGCAGATTACAGGGGGCTACAGATACGCAGTATTTT
>TRBJ2-7|.|TRBV5-1
CASSLGPSGALYF
TGCGCCAGCAGCTTGGGGCCTTCGGGAGCTTTGTACTTC